This TCR beta chain was found in a study of T cells after yellow fever vaccination. The junction had 5 bases not matched to a gene; V was cut back by 7 bases and J by 2 bases. The CDR3 sequence is 15 residues long. This clonotype was recorded many times. TCRdb re-called the 5' RACE reads with MiXCR, one entry per CDR3 protein. In the table there are 310,000 or so distinct CDR3 sequences, around 6.8% of which are singletons. The chain is built from TRBV12-3 or TRBV12-4 and TRBJ2-2, with 9 bases fitting TRBD2. This specimen was PBMCs, taken about 41 days after the first yellow fever vaccination. This clonotype was obtained from a man aged 18-30 years who received the YFV17D yellow fever vaccine. CDR3 in DNA: TGTGCCAGCATAGCGGGGGACCTTAACACCGGGGAGCTGTTTTTT. This gives the protein CASIAGDLNTGELFF.